The 16 T cell receptor beta chains below come from one sample, sequenced in a study of blood T cells in healthy people across ages. A second PCR, run for roughly 7 to 11 cycles, used a sample-barcoded 5' primer plus a J-beta primer mix. From the 5' RACE reads, TCRdb called clonotypes with MiXCR, one entry per CDR3 protein. This table holds roughly 700,000 distinct CDR3 sequences, approximately 49% found once. The sample taken for sequencing was blood. The source is a woman aged 55-75 years in good health.

The V call is TRBV29-1, the J call TRBJ1-1; D might be TRBD1 (5 bases). This CDR3 is built from 14 residues. Per germline, CDR1 SQVTM and CDR2 ANQGSEA. V dropped 4 bases and J dropped 1 base, with 13 bases sitting between them. CDR3 sequence reads: CSVVGGEGNTEAFF. CDR3 nucleotide sequence: TGCAGCGTTGTGGGAGGGGAGGGGAACACTGAAGCTTTCTTT.

This clonotype has a handful of counts. The CDR3 nucleotides are TGCAGCGTGGATCACAGCCGGTCCACTGAAGCTTTCTTT. As protein: CSVDHSRSTEAFF. The chain joins TRBV29-1 to TRBJ1-1; no definite D call. The V gene lost 6 bases and the J gene lost 4 bases, with 15 bases spanning the gap. This CDR3 contains 13 residues. Germline CDR1 reads SQVTM; CDR2 reads ANQGSEA.

This rearrangement joins TRBV28 to TRBJ1-2; D is ambiguous. The V gene lost 6 bases and the J gene lost 2 bases, with 13 bases spanning the gap. Germline V gene data show CDR1 as MDHEN and CDR2 as SYDVKM. This CDR3 region has 14 residues. CDR3 in amino acids: CASRRTQLNYGYTF. The CDR3 DNA reads as TGTGCCAGCAGGAGGACGCAGCTAAACTATGGCTACACCTTC.

This clonotype was counted between two and nine times. The V and J genes are TRBV7-9 and TRBJ1-1; D gene uncertain. The CDR3 is made up of 14 amino acids. V lost 3 bases and J 1 base, leaving 9 bases between the germline ends. Germline CDR1 SEHNR, CDR2 FQNEAQ (reference sequence). As DNA, the CDR3 is TGTGCCAGCAGCTTCGGCCTCCCGAACACTGAAGCTTTCTTT. As protein: CASSFGLPNTEAFF.

This chain joins TRBV7-9 and TRBJ2-5, with 7 bases that match TRBD2. This CDR3 has 18 amino acids. Trimming took 2 bases from V and 4 from J; bases not matched to a gene: 16. Germline V gives CDR1 SEHNR, CDR2 FQNEAQ (reference sequence). In nucleotides, the CDR3 is TGTGCCAGCAGCTTAAAGGTGCGGGCGGGAGAGACGGGAGAGACCCAGTACTTC. It encodes CASSLKVRAGETGETQYF. The full variable domain, in which reference TRBV7-9 and TRBJ2-5 provide the parts outside the CDR3, is DTGVSQNPRHKITKRGQNVTFRCDPISEHNRLYWYRQTLGQGPEFLTYFQNEAQLEKSRLLSDRFSAERPKGSFSTLEIQRTEQGDSAMYLCASSLKVRAGETGETQYFGPGTRLLVL.

The V call is TRBV6-5, the J call TRBJ1-4; TRBD1 might be the D (5 bases). CDR1 is MNHEY, CDR2 SVGAGI, per germline. This CDR3 is 14 amino acids long. Trimming pared 4 bases from V and 8 bases from J, leaving 14 bases between. The CDR3 sequence is CASSSRVVEEKLFF. The CDR3 bases are TGTGCCAGCAGTTCCAGGGTGGTTGAGGAAAAACTGTTTTTT.

This clonotype was seen a few times. The V gene is TRBV7-2, the J gene TRBJ2-5; 9 bases are shared with TRBD2. Germline values: CDR1 SGHTA, CDR2 FQGNSA. Germline trimming cut 5 bases from V and 4 bases from J; bases unmatched to any gene: 11. CDR3 length equals 16 residues. This chain's CDR3 is CASSMEVSGRGETQYF. DNA of the CDR3: TGTGCCAGCAGCATGGAGGTTAGCGGGAGAGGAGAGACCCAGTACTTC. The full variable domain, rest sourced from reference TRBV7-2 and TRBJ2-5, is GAGVSQSPSNKVTEKGKDVELRCDPISGHTALYWYRQSLGQGLEFLIYFQGNSAPDKSGLPSDRFSAERTGGSVSTLTIQRTQQEDSAVYLCASSMEVSGRGETQYFGPGTRLLVL.

CDR3 bases: TGTGCCAGCAGCTGGCGGACTACCCAATCCTACGAGCAGTACTTC. As protein: CASSWRTTQSYEQYF. The gene calls are TRBV7-2 and TRBJ2-7, with D possibly TRBD2 on 6 matching bases. The CDR3 is 15 amino acids. Deletions cut 4 bases from V and 1 base from J, with 14 bases between. Germline CDR1 is SGHTA and CDR2 is FQGNSA.

This chain uses TRBV29-1 with TRBJ2-5; 13 nucleotides align to TRBD2. The J call may be wrong; the DNA end is better matched by TRBJ2-7. The CDR3 length is 14 residues. From germline, CDR1 is SQVTM and CDR2 ANQGSEA. The CDR3 nucleotides are TGCAGCGTGCCCGGGACTAGCGGGAAGGGCGAGCAGTACTTC. Protein: CSVPGTSGKGEQYF.

This clonotype appeared a few times. The rearrangement uses TRBV18 and TRBJ1-4; 9 positions agree with TRBD1. This CDR3 spans 13 amino acids. With V trimmed by 3 bases and J by 7 bases, 0 bases remained unmatched. The V gene's germline CDR1 is KGHSH and CDR2 LQKENI. CDR3 amino acids: CASSPGQGEKLFF. The DNA for the CDR3 is TGTGCCAGCTCACCGGGACAGGGTGAAAAACTGTTTTTT.

This clonotype was counted only a few times. This rearrangement joins TRBV20-1 to TRBJ2-5; the D gene could be TRBD1 or TRBD2 (5 bases each). V shed 3 bases and J shed 1 base, with 9 bases lying between them. Germline V gene data show CDR1 as DFQATT and CDR2 as SNEGSKA (reference sequence). This CDR3 contains 13 residues. The CDR3 DNA reads as TGCAGTGCTAGCCGGGACCCCCAAGAGACCCAGTACTTC. Protein product: CSASRDPQETQYF.

This chain joins TRBV20-1 and TRBJ2-2; unclear D gene. Germline assignment: CDR1 DFQATT and CDR2 SNEGSKA (reference sequence). Trimming pared 3 bases from V and 4 bases from J, leaving 12 bases between. This CDR3 has 14 amino acids. CDR3 loop: CSASRQSVTGELFF. In DNA form, the CDR3 reads TGCAGTGCTAGCAGACAATCAGTCACCGGGGAGCTGTTTTTT.

This clonotype was seen a handful of times. The gene calls are TRBV7-2 and TRBJ2-7; D remains unclear. The germline gives CDR1 SGHTA, CDR2 FQGNSA. V lost 5 bases, J lost 2 bases, and 16 bases lay in between. CDR3 size: 15 residues. The CDR3: CASSADPLDTYEQYF. The CDR3 region has the DNA TGTGCCAGCAGCGCGGACCCACTCGATACCTACGAGCAGTACTTC.

V and J are TRBV6-1 and TRBJ1-2; D is undetermined. Germline V gives CDR1 MNHNS, CDR2 SASEGT. The V end was cut by 1 base, the J end by 1 base, with 16 bases between. The CDR3 runs 17 residues. The CDR3 bases are TGTGCCAGCAGTGAAGGGCTCGGCAGGTCGAATAACTATGGCTACACCTTC. Amino acid sequence: CASSEGLGRSNNYGYTF.

A note on this clonotype: A read error may be the cause here, since a much bigger clone is one base away. The chain couples TRBV4-2 to TRBJ2-3; TRBD2 is a possible D gene (6 bases). Trimming removed 1 base from V and 5 bases from J, with 22 bases in between. Germline assignment: CDR1 LGHNA and CDR2 YNFKEQ. This CDR3 spans 18 amino acids. The CDR3 DNA reads TGTGCCAGCAGCCAAGGTCCCACTGGGGGGACTCCACAAGATACGCAGTATTTT. Amino acids: CASSQGPTGGTPQDTQYF.

The gene calls are TRBV4-3 and TRBJ2-1, with D perhaps TRBD1 (5 bases). V lost 4 bases and J lost 9, with 13 bases in between. This CDR3 is 13 amino acids long. Per the germline V gene, CDR1 is LGHNA and CDR2 is YSLEER. The CDR3 spells CASSPSSDSEQFF. The DNA of the CDR3 is TGCGCCAGCAGCCCCTCCAGCGACAGTGAGCAGTTCTTC.